A single sample gave rise to the 19 T cell receptor beta chains below, sequenced in a study of cytomegalovirus exposure and HLA in healthy donors. The PCR was carried out with 60 Vbeta primers and 13 Jbeta primers. Clones were sequenced by immunoSEQ multiplex PCR, and TCRdb holds only the in-frame ones, with some missing. Altogether more than 85,000 clones are present, 70% to 90% being singletons, with the ten largest covering just over 2.5%. Sequencing was done on a sample of PBMCs. These receptors were obtained from a man aged 35 to 55 in good health and CMV-seronegative.

J is TRBJ2-5 and V is TRBV6-5; 7 bases agree with TRBD2. Germline V gives CDR1 MNHEY, CDR2 SVGAGI. This CDR3 is built from 14 residues. Germline trimming cut 6 bases from V and 3 bases from J; bases unmatched to any gene: 7. The CDR3 sequence is CASRSLAAKETQYF. For the CDR3, the DNA is TGTGCCAGCAGATCCCTAGCGGCCAAAGAGACCCAGTACTTC.

The V call is TRBV5-5, the J call TRBJ1-5, with 9 bases fitting TRBD1. Looked up from germline, CDR1 is SGHKS and CDR2 is YYEKEE (reference sequence). The V segment lost 3 bases and the J segment 0 bases; nucleotides outside the gene matches: 4. CDR3 size: 16 residues. The CDR3 region has the DNA TGTGCCAGCAGCTCCGGGACAGGGTCTAGCAATCAGCCCCAGCATTTT. Translating gives CASSSGTGSSNQPQHF.

The chain carries TRBV5-1 and TRBJ1-4, with 7 nucleotides matching TRBD1. The germline gives CDR1 SGHRS, CDR2 YFSETQ. V dropped 2 bases and J dropped 4; count of bases not matched to a gene: 5. The CDR3 totals 15 residues. The CDR3 reads CASSLSGTVNEKLFF. CDR3 bases: TGCGCCAGCAGCTTATCCGGGACAGTTAATGAAAAACTGTTTTTT.

This chain connects TRBV7-2 to TRBJ1-1; no definite D call. The CDR3 sequence is 13 residues long. The V gene's germline CDR1 is SGHTA and CDR2 FQGNSA. The V end was cut by 0 bases, the J end by 4 bases, with 6 bases between. The CDR3 reads CASSLARTTEAFF. In DNA, the CDR3 is TGTGCCAGCAGCTTAGCGCGCACCACTGAAGCTTTCTTT. The whole variable domain, filled in from reference TRBV7-2 and TRBJ1-1, reads GAGVSQSPSNKVTEKGKDVELRCDPISGHTALYWYRQSLGQGLEFLIYFQGNSAPDKSGLPSDRFSAERTGGSVSTLTIQRTQQEDSAVYLCASSLARTTEAFFGQGTRLTVV.

V and J are TRBV7-8 and TRBJ1-1, with 9 nucleotides matching TRBD1. With 5 bases clipped from V and 6 bases from J, the junction kept 4 bases outside the gene matches. There are 13 residues in the CDR3. Germline V gene lookup returns CDR1 SGHVS and CDR2 FQNEAQ. The CDR3 nucleotides read TGTGCCAGCAGCCGGACAGGGGCCGCTGAAGCTTTCTTT. This codes for CASSRTGAAEAFF.

The genes are TRBV7-2 and TRBJ2-1, with TRBD1 identical over 7 bases. Germline CDR1 SGHTA, CDR2 FQGNSA. V lost 5 bases, J lost 7 bases, and 11 bases stayed unmatched. This CDR3 has 15 residues. The CDR3 sequence is CASSSPDRRRNEQFF. The CDR3 coding sequence is TGTGCCAGCAGCAGCCCGGACAGGAGGCGGAATGAGCAGTTCTTC.

The rearrangement uses TRBV11-2 and TRBJ1-2, with TRBD1 matching over 7 bases. Germline loops: CDR1 SGHAT, CDR2 FQNNGV. Trimming cost V 1 base and J 5 bases; bases outside gene matches: 4. The CDR3 extends over 14 amino acids. The CDR3 protein is CASSLVEQGYGYTF. Written as DNA, the CDR3 is TGTGCCAGCAGCTTAGTAGAACAGGGGTATGGCTACACCTTC. Filled out from reference TRBV11-2 and TRBJ1-2, the complete variable domain reads EAGVAQSPRYKIIEKRQSVAFWCNPISGHATLYWYQQILGQGPKLLIQFQNNGVVDDSQLPKDRFSAERLKGVDSTLKIQPAKLEDSAVYLCASSLVEQGYGYTFGSGTRLTVV.

Details on this clone: At one end the junction does not follow the germline gene, possibly because of a read error. Other nucleotide sequences in the sample specify the same CDR3. The chain couples TRBV7-2 to TRBJ1-1; 8 nucleotides line up with TRBD1. Germline V CDR1 and CDR2: SGHTA, FQGNSA. This CDR3 has 14 amino acids. The chain's CDR3 is CASRQGAGYTEAFF. As DNA, the CDR3 is TGCGCCAGCAGGCAGGGGGCTGGGTACACTGAAGCTTTCTTT.

The chain is built from TRBV9 and TRBJ1-1, with D possibly matching TRBD1 (6 bases). CDR1 is SGDLS, CDR2 YYNGEE, per germline. CDR3 length: 12 amino acids. The V and J ends lost 7 bases and 4 bases respectively, with 11 bases between them. The CDR3 loop reads CASGGWGTEAFF. The CDR3 DNA follows: TGTGCCAGCGGGGGCTGGGGCACTGAAGCTTTCTTT.

The chain joins TRBV6-6 to TRBJ1-3, with 9 bases matching TRBD1. V lost 5 bases to trimming and J lost 2 bases; unmatched junction nucleotides: 4. The CDR3 covers 15 residues. Germline V gives CDR1 MNHNY, CDR2 SVGAGI (reference sequence). In DNA form, the CDR3 reads TGTGCCAGCAGTACCACAGGGGGCACTGGAAACACCATATATTTT. Translated, it gives CASSTTGGTGNTIYF.

The chain couples TRBV7-3 to TRBJ2-5; 11 positions match TRBD2. Germline V gene lookup returns CDR1 SGHTA and CDR2 FQGTGA. CDR3 length equals 16 residues. V dropped 0 bases and J dropped 3; count of bases not matched to a gene: 3. The CDR3 nucleotides read TGTGCCAGCAGCTTAACGGTTAGCGGGGGGGAAGAGACCCAGTACTTC. It codes for CASSLTVSGGEETQYF.

The chain joins TRBV4-1 to TRBJ1-3; D uncertain. The V gene's germline CDR1 is MGHRA and CDR2 YSYEKL. Between the trimmed V and J ends, which lost 4 bases and 0 bases, there was a span of 13 bases. The CDR3 is 16 residues long. The CDR3 DNA follows: TGCGCCAGCAGCCTCTTCGGGGTCGGCTCTGGAAACACCATATATTTT. This encodes CASSLFGVGSGNTIYF.

The CDR3 sequence: CASSPDSTGTSGEQYF. The CDR3 DNA follows: TGTGCCAGCAGCCCGGACAGTACCGGGACTAGCGGCGAGCAGTACTTC. The V gene is TRBV7-8, the J gene TRBJ2-7; 11 bases are shared with TRBD2. The trim removed 5 bases at V and 6 bases at J, leaving 12 bases unmatched. The germline gives CDR1 SGHVS, CDR2 FQNEAQ. The CDR3 covers 16 residues.

This chain links TRBV21-1 with TRBJ2-1; the table calls TRBD1, which could not be checked here. TRBV21-1 is recorded as a pseudogene. This CDR3 has 15 amino acids. Written as DNA, the CDR3 is TGTGCCAGCAGCCTAAAACAGGGAACCTACAATGAGCAGTTCTTC. This gives the protein CASSLKQGTYNEQFF.

The rearrangement links TRBV29-1 to TRBJ1-2, with no clear D. Trimming took 6 bases from V and 8 from J, leaving 16 bases between them. The CDR3 length is 12 residues. CDR1 and CDR2 (germline): SQVTM, ANQGSEA. The CDR3 loop is CSVRSSLGGYTF. The CDR3 coding sequence is TGCAGCGTAAGGAGTTCCTTAGGCGGCTACACCTTC.

The rearrangement joins TRBV7-3 to TRBJ2-1; 9 nucleotides align to TRBD2. Per the germline V gene, CDR1 is SGHTA and CDR2 is FQGTGA. This CDR3 has 16 residues. Trimming took 5 bases from V and 8 from J; bases not matched to a gene: 13. CDR3: CASSPTGGGGAYEQFF. The CDR3 bases are TGTGCCAGCAGCCCTACCGGAGGCGGGGGGGCCTATGAGCAGTTCTTC.

This rearrangement joins TRBV9 to TRBJ2-2; 10 bases match TRBD2. Germline CDR1 is SGDLS and CDR2 is YYNGEE. V dropped 3 bases and J dropped 2; count of bases not matched to a gene: 7. This CDR3 contains 17 residues. The CDR3 DNA sequence: TGTGCCAGCAGCGCCTTAGCGGGGGGCCTTAACACCGGGGAGCTGTTTTTT. Amino acids: CASSALAGGLNTGELFF. Full variable domain (outside the CDR3, taken from reference TRBV9 and TRBJ2-2): DSGVTQTPKHLITATGQRVTLRCSPRSGDLSVYWYQQSLDQGLQFLIQYYNGEERAKGNILERFSAQQFPDLHSELNLSSLELGDSALYFCASSALAGGLNTGELFFGEGSRLTVL.

This sequence joins TRBV18 and TRBJ2-5; TRBD2 matches at 12 bases. The tail of the sequence fits TRBJ2-7 better, so the J call may be wrong. The germline V gene has CDR1 KGHSH and CDR2 LQKENI. This CDR3 has 17 amino acids. The CDR3 coding sequence is TGTGCCAGCTCACCGAGGCTAGCGGGGGGGAGCTCCTACGAGCAGTACTTC. Translation gives CASSPRLAGGSSYEQYF.

The gene calls are TRBV30 and TRBJ1-2, with 7 bases that match TRBD1. The V and J ends lost 4 bases and 3 bases, in that order; junction bases with no gene match: 11. Germline lookup yields CDR1 GTSNPN and CDR2 SVGIG (reference sequence). The CDR3 is made up of 15 amino acids. CDR3 region: CAWNPGTAKYYGYTF. CDR3 bases: TGTGCCTGGAATCCCGGGACAGCGAAATACTATGGCTACACCTTC.